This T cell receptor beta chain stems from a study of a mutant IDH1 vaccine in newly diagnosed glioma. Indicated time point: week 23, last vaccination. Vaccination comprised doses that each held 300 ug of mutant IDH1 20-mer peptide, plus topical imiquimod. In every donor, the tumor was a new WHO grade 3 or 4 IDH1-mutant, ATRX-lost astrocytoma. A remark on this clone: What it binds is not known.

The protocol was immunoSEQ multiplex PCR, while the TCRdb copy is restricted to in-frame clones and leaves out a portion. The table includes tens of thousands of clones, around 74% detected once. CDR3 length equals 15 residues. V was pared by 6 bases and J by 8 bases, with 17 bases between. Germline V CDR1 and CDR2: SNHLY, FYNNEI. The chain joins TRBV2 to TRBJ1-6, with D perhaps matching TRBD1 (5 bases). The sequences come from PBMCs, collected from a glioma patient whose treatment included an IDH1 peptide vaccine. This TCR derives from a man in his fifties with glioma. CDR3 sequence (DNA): TGTGCCAGCAGGTTGGTGGCAGGGAACGATTCACCCCTCCACTTT. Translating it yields CASRLVAGNDSPLHF.